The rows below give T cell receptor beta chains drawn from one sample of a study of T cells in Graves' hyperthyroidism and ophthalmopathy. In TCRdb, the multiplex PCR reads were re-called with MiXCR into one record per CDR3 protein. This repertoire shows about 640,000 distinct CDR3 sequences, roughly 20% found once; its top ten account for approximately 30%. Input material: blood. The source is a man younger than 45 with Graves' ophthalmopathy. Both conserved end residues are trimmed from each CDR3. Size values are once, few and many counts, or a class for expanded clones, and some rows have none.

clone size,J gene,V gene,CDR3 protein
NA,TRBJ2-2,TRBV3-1,ASSAGVFKVGELF
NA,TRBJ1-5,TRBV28,ASSLSSAQH
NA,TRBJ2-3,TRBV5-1,ASSLSALSTDTQY
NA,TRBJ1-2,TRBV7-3,ASSSNDRGPVYGYT
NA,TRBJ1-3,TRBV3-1,ASSQAGGTGNTIY
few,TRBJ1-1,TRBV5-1,ASSSVGGTEAF
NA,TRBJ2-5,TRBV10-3,AIWGGVGETQY
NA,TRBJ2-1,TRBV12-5,ASGFTFEYNEQF
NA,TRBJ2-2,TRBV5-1,ASSQQGWRELF
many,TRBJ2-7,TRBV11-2,ASSSLSRGVPYEQY